A single sample is the source of the 2 T cell receptor beta chains below, sequenced in a study of T cells in women clearing cervical HPV infection. Profiled with immunoSEQ multiplex PCR; TCRdb holds only in-frame clones, not every one. The specimen's table records around 24,000 clones. Specimen: blood buffy coat. These receptors originate from a woman aged 18-69 years with a cervical HPV16 infection that either progressed to CIN3+ or cleared (not recorded which).

A note on this clone: The read halts 3 residues ahead of the CDR3 end, with the missing end drawn from the germline J gene. The rearrangement joins TRBV7-9 to TRBJ2-7; 7 bases match TRBD1. Looked up from germline, CDR1 is SEHNR and CDR2 is FQNEAQ (reference sequence). This CDR3 is 15 amino acids long. With V trimmed by 1 base and J by 4 bases, 7 bases remained unmatched. The CDR3 DNA, read in part, is TGTGCCAGCAGCTTAGGGAGACAGGGACAGTACGAG. Translated: CASSLGRQGQYE. In full, the CDR3 is CASSLGRQGQYEQYF.

This clone is labeled medium-sized based on frequency. The read ends 3 residues shy of where the CDR3 ends; the end is completed using the germline J gene. The same CDR3 also results from other DNA sequences found in this sample. The chain uses TRBV7-6 and TRBJ1-1; 7 bases agree with TRBD1. This CDR3 is 14 amino acids long. Germline V gene data show CDR1 as SGHVS and CDR2 as FNYEAQ. After removal of 7 bases from V and 4 bases from J, the junction contained 9 bases not matched to a gene. The chain's CDR3 is CASKVDPGGTEAFF. CDR3 DNA (partial): TGTGCCAGCAAAGTCGATCCAGGGGGCACTGAA. Supplemented by reference TRBV7-6 and TRBJ1-1, the full variable domain reads GAGVSQSPRYKVTKRGQDVALRCDPISGHVSLYWYRQALGQGPEFLTYFNYEAQQDKSGLPNDRFSAERPEGSISTLTIQRTEQRDSAMYRCASKVDPGGTEAFFGQGTRLTVV.